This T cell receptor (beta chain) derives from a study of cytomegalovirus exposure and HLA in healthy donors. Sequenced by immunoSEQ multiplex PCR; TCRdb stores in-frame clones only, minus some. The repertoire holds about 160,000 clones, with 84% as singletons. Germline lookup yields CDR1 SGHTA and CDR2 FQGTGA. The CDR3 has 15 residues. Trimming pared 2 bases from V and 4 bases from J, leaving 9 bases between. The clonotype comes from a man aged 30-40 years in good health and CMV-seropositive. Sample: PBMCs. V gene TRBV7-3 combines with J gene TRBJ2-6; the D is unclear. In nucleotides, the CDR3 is TGTGCCAGCAGCTTATCCGGGTACGGGGCCAACGTCCTGACTTTC. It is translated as CASSLSGYGANVLTF.